What follows are 28 T cell receptor beta chains derived from one specimen sequenced in a study of blood T cells in healthy people across ages. A second 7 to 11 cycle PCR used barcoded and J-beta primers. TCRdb fed the 5' RACE reads into MiXCR, producing one record per CDR3 protein. Here the sample spans hundreds of thousands of distinct CDR3 sequences, 58% being singletons. Sequencing was performed on blood. These receptors all come from a man aged 25-40 years in good health.

This clonotype has more than one count but fewer than ten. The chain is built from TRBV7-2 and TRBJ2-1; 9 nucleotides line up with TRBD2. After removal of 1 base from V and 9 bases from J, the junction contained 10 bases not matched to a gene. CDR3 length: 16 amino acids. Per the germline V gene, CDR1 is SGHTA and CDR2 is FQGNSA. CDR3 in DNA: TGTGCCAGCAGCTTAGTCGGTAGCGGGAGTTGGGGTGAGCAGTTCTTC. Translated: CASSLVGSGSWGEQFF.

This clonotype was picked up a small number of times. The chain couples TRBV29-1 to TRBJ2-7; the D is unclear. Trimming shortened V by 3 bases and J by 0 bases, and 6 bases separated the two germline ends. This CDR3 has 12 residues. From germline, CDR1 is SQVTM and CDR2 ANQGSEA. CDR3 DNA: TGCAGCGTTGATCTGGGCTCCTACGAGCAGTACTTC. Translated, it gives CSVDLGSYEQYF.

The V call is TRBV25-1, the J call TRBJ1-6; 9 bases map to TRBD1. CDR1 MGHDK and CDR2 SYGVNS come from the germline V gene. The CDR3 is 15 residues long. V lost 4 bases and J lost 7; bases outside the gene matches: 5. CDR3 sequence reads: CASSAPGTGNSPLHF. The CDR3 DNA follows: TGTGCCAGCAGTGCTCCCGGGACAGGGAATTCACCCCTCCACTTT.

The chain recombines TRBV20-1 with TRBJ1-5; possibly TRBD1 for D (5 bases). This CDR3 is built from 13 residues. The V gene lost 3 bases and the J gene lost 5 bases, with 11 bases spanning the gap. Germline values: CDR1 DFQATT, CDR2 SNEGSKA (reference sequence). The CDR3 DNA sequence: TGCAGTGCTAGGCGAGGGGAGGATCAGCCCCAGCATTTT. Its protein product is CSARRGEDQPQHF.

The chain combines TRBV7-9 with TRBJ2-3; TRBD2 agrees at 13 bases. Trimming removed 6 bases from V and 1 base from J; junction bases left unmatched: 7. This CDR3 has 17 residues. Germline V gives CDR1 SEHNR, CDR2 FQNEAQ (reference sequence). CDR3 protein: CASRPGLAGAGTDTQYF. The CDR3 DNA follows: TGTGCCAGCAGGCCCGGACTAGCGGGAGCCGGCACAGATACGCAGTATTTT.

This clonotype was seen once. The J gene is TRBJ2-5, the V gene TRBV7-2; D is undetermined. The CDR3 runs 15 residues. Germline CDR1 reads SGHTA; CDR2 reads FQGNSA. V lost 6 bases to trimming and J lost 7 bases, with 21 bases between them. The DNA for the CDR3 is TGTGCCAGCAGACCCACGTACGTGGTAATAGGGACCCAGTACTTC. Its protein product is CASRPTYVVIGTQYF. The variable domain in full, with the rest retrieved from reference TRBV7-2 and TRBJ2-5, is GAGVSQSPSNKVTEKGKDVELRCDPISGHTALYWYRQSLGQGLEFLIYFQGNSAPDKSGLPSDRFSAERTGGSVSTLTIQRTQQEDSAVYLCASRPTYVVIGTQYFGPGTRLLVL.

The rearrangement links TRBV6-6 to TRBJ2-7, with 7 bases aligning to TRBD1. The V segment lost 0 bases and the J segment 3 bases; nucleotides outside the gene matches: 5. CDR3 length equals 15 residues. The germline CDR1 and CDR2 sequences are MNHNY and SVGAGI (reference sequence). In DNA form, the CDR3 reads TGTGCCAGCAGTTACTCGATGACAGGGTTCTACGAGCAGTACTTC. Protein sequence: CASSYSMTGFYEQYF.

V usage is TRBV7-2 and J usage is TRBJ1-5; D call uncertain. The CDR3 consists of 15 residues. Per the germline V gene, CDR1 is SGHTA and CDR2 is FQGNSA. Trimming left V 1 base short and J 0 bases short, with 7 bases between. The DNA of the CDR3 is TGTGCCAGCAGCTTAGGCGCCGATAGCAATCAGCCCCAGCATTTT. This sequence encodes CASSLGADSNQPQHF.

The rearrangement joins TRBV7-2 to TRBJ1-2, with 7 bases identical to TRBD1. The V and J ends lost 5 bases and 4 bases, in that order; junction bases with no gene match: 7. CDR1 is SGHTA and CDR2 is FQGNSA in the germline V gene. The CDR3 sequence is 14 residues long. CDR3 sequence reads: CASSINTGVYGYTF. The CDR3 bases are TGTGCCAGCAGCATTAATACAGGGGTCTATGGCTACACCTTC.

This clonotype was counted a few times. This chain connects TRBV12-3 or TRBV12-4 to TRBJ2-4, with D perhaps TRBD2 (5 bases). Judging by the DNA end, TRBJ2-7 fits better; the J call may be wrong. The CDR3 consists of 13 residues. This CDR3 is CASSPGLHREQYF. CDR3 nucleotides: TGTGCCAGCAGTCCCGGACTTCACCGCGAGCAGTACTTC.

This chain uses TRBV4-3 with TRBJ2-1; 8 nucleotides match TRBD2. The CDR3 is made up of 17 amino acids. Germline assignment: CDR1 LGHNA and CDR2 YSLEER. Unmatched junction bases numbered 14, after V lost 4 bases and J lost 6 bases. CDR3 DNA sequence: TGCGCCAGCAGCCGGGACGGGGCAGCGGGAGACCGCAATGAGCAGTTCTTC. This codes for CASSRDGAAGDRNEQFF.

This clonotype has just a few counts. This chain's CDR3 is CASSPLGDRNEETQYF. CDR3 bases: TGTGCCAGCAGTCCCCTGGGCGACCGGAATGAAGAGACCCAGTACTTC. The gene calls are TRBV28 and TRBJ2-4; D is undetermined. The assigned J gene may be wrong: the sequence end matches TRBJ2-5 better. The germline gives CDR1 MDHEN, CDR2 SYDVKM. The CDR3 is 16 amino acids.

The chain recombines TRBV20-1 with TRBJ2-7; D remains unclear. This CDR3 spans 14 amino acids. V lost 5 bases and J 0 bases, leaving 14 bases between the germline ends. Germline values: CDR1 DFQATT, CDR2 SNEGSKA (reference sequence). The CDR3 bases are TGCAGTGCTGCCCCCCGGATCAGCTCCTACGAGCAGTACTTC. Encoded protein: CSAAPRISSYEQYF.

The J gene is TRBJ2-5, the V gene TRBV20-1; D not certain. Trimming cost V 3 bases and J 5 bases, with 13 bases left between them. From germline, CDR1 is DFQATT and CDR2 SNEGSKA (reference sequence). The CDR3 contains 13 residues. The CDR3 loop reads CSASVSLWETQYF. For the CDR3, the DNA is TGCAGTGCTAGCGTCTCCTTATGGGAGACCCAGTACTTC.

The V and J genes are TRBV7-9 and TRBJ2-7; tentative D call: TRBD1 (6 bases). The ends were cut back, 6 bases at V and 5 bases at J, with 17 bases in the middle. CDR3 length: 14 residues. CDR1 and CDR2 from the germline V gene are SEHNR and FQNEAQ (reference sequence). The CDR3 loop is CASRSDRGRHEQYF. The CDR3 nucleotides read TGTGCCAGCAGATCGGACAGAGGTAGGCACGAGCAGTACTTC.

This clonotype was detected only once. The rearrangement uses TRBV18 and TRBJ2-7, with D perhaps matching TRBD2 (6 bases). From germline, CDR1 is KGHSH and CDR2 LQKENI. V lost 6 bases and J 2 bases, leaving 14 bases between the germline ends. This CDR3 is built from 14 residues. CDR3 loop: CASSTGDGAYEQYF. In DNA, the CDR3 is TGTGCCAGCTCTACGGGGGACGGAGCCTACGAGCAGTACTTC.

V usage is TRBV30 and J usage is TRBJ2-1; D not certain. Germline lookup yields CDR1 GTSNPN and CDR2 SVGIG (reference sequence). Trimming shortened V by 6 bases and J by 4 bases, and 7 bases separated the two germline ends. CDR3 length: 11 residues. The CDR3 sequence is CACGSYNEQFF. For the CDR3, the DNA is TGTGCCTGTGGCAGTTACAATGAGCAGTTCTTC.

The CDR3 spells CSAGGGIQETQYF. CDR3 nucleotides: TGCAGCGCCGGAGGGGGAATTCAAGAGACCCAGTACTTC. V is TRBV29-1 and J is TRBJ2-5; D is tentatively TRBD1 or TRBD2 (6 bases each). CDR1 is SQVTM, CDR2 ANQGSEA, per germline. The CDR3 contains 13 residues. The ends were cut back, 7 bases at V and 2 bases at J, with 14 bases in the middle.

This chain connects TRBV6-2 or TRBV6-3 to TRBJ2-6; weak D call: TRBD2 (5 bases). This CDR3 has 14 amino acids. Trimming shortened V by 4 bases and J by 18 bases, and 22 bases separated the two germline ends. Germline CDR1 reads MNHEY; CDR2 reads SVGEGT. CDR3 DNA sequence: TGTGCCAGCAGTTTAGGCCGGGAAGTCCCCCCCCCGACTTTC. Translating it yields CASSLGREVPPPTF.

Here the CDR3 reads CASSLARSNTEAFF. The DNA of the CDR3 is TGTGCCAGCAGCTTAGCTCGAAGTAACACTGAAGCTTTCTTT. This rearrangement joins TRBV7-2 to TRBJ1-1; D gene ambiguous. This CDR3 is 14 amino acids long. V was clipped by 0 bases and J by 2 bases, with 7 bases between them. The germline CDR1 and CDR2 sequences are SGHTA and FQGNSA.

Here the CDR3 reads CASSQESLGGNYGYTF. DNA of the CDR3: TGTGCCAGCAGCCAAGAATCTTTGGGCGGGAACTATGGCTACACCTTC. The chain employs TRBV3-1 and TRBJ1-2; no firm D call. Germline CDR1 LGHDT, CDR2 YNNKEL (reference sequence). The CDR3 length is 16 residues. The V end lost 0 bases, the J end lost 2 bases, and 13 bases lay between the germline ends. Variable domain in full (rest from reference TRBV3-1 and TRBJ1-2): DTAVSQTPKYLVTQMGNDKSIKCEQNLGHDTMYWYKQDSKKFLKIMFSYNNKELIINETVPNRFSPKSPDKAHLNLHINSLELGDSAVYFCASSQESLGGNYGYTFGSGTRLTVV.

This chain connects TRBV6-1 to TRBJ2-7; D not certain. Germline CDR1 MNHNS, CDR2 SASEGT. V was shortened by 6 bases and J by 0 bases, with 24 bases between the two germline ends. The CDR3 is made up of 18 amino acids. CDR3 DNA sequence: TGTGCCAGCAGCCACAACCCAGAAACCCAAGGAAACTCCTACGAGCAGTACTTC. This codes for CASSHNPETQGNSYEQYF.

J is TRBJ1-1 and V is TRBV27; D ambiguous. This CDR3 is built from 16 residues. V was clipped by 6 bases and J by 0 bases, with 17 bases between them. The germline V gene has CDR1 MNHEY and CDR2 SMNVEV (reference sequence). The CDR3 nucleotides read TGTGCCAGCAGCGGACTGCCCGCCACGGTGAACACTGAAGCTTTCTTT. Translation: CASSGLPATVNTEAFF.

This chain links TRBV6-1 with TRBJ2-7; no clear D. CDR3 length: 15 amino acids. V was pared by 3 bases and J by 3 bases, with 15 bases between. Per the germline V gene, CDR1 is MNHNS and CDR2 is SASEGT. The CDR3 DNA sequence: TGTGCCAGCAGTGATGGTGCTCCCTGGGACTACGAGCAGTACTTC. Translated, it gives CASSDGAPWDYEQYF.

The rearrangement uses TRBV29-1 and TRBJ2-1, with TRBD1 matching 7 bases. This CDR3 region has 15 residues. V lost 2 bases and J lost 2; bases outside the gene matches: 6. Germline lookup yields CDR1 SQVTM and CDR2 ANQGSEA. CDR3: CSVENDREAYNEQFF. The CDR3 DNA reads as TGCAGCGTTGAAAATGACAGGGAAGCCTACAATGAGCAGTTCTTC.

The chain employs TRBV7-6 and TRBJ1-1; D remains unclear. With 1 base removed from V and 1 base from J, the gap between germline ends came to 13 bases. The CDR3 is made up of 16 amino acids. Germline V gene lookup returns CDR1 SGHVS and CDR2 FNYEAQ. DNA of the CDR3: TGTGCCAGCAGCTTAGGGGCGGGTCAGCAGAACACTGAAGCTTTCTTT. Translating it yields CASSLGAGQQNTEAFF. The whole variable domain, filled in from reference TRBV7-6 and TRBJ1-1, reads GAGVSQSPRYKVTKRGQDVALRCDPISGHVSLYWYRQALGQGPEFLTYFNYEAQQDKSGLPNDRFSAERPEGSISTLTIQRTEQRDSAMYRCASSLGAGQQNTEAFFGQGTRLTVV.

The chain is built from TRBV7-2 and TRBJ2-3; 13 bases line up with TRBD2. Trimming cost V 0 bases and J 2 bases; bases outside gene matches: 11. Germline V CDR1 and CDR2: SGHTA, FQGNSA. The CDR3 spans 20 residues. Here the CDR3 DNA reads TGTGCCAGCAGCTTAGCGAGACTAGCCGGGACTAGCGGGGTCACAGATACGCAGTATTTT. It codes for CASSLARLAGTSGVTDTQYF.

The rearrangement links TRBV5-1 to TRBJ2-7; TRBD1 agrees at 9 bases. This CDR3 spans 16 amino acids. V shed 3 bases, J shed 0 bases, and the junction held 7 bases outside the gene matches. Per the germline V gene, CDR1 is SGHRS and CDR2 is YFSETQ. CDR3 loop: CASSYGTGKVSYEQYF. CDR3 coding DNA: TGCGCCAGCAGCTATGGGACAGGGAAGGTCTCCTACGAGCAGTACTTC.